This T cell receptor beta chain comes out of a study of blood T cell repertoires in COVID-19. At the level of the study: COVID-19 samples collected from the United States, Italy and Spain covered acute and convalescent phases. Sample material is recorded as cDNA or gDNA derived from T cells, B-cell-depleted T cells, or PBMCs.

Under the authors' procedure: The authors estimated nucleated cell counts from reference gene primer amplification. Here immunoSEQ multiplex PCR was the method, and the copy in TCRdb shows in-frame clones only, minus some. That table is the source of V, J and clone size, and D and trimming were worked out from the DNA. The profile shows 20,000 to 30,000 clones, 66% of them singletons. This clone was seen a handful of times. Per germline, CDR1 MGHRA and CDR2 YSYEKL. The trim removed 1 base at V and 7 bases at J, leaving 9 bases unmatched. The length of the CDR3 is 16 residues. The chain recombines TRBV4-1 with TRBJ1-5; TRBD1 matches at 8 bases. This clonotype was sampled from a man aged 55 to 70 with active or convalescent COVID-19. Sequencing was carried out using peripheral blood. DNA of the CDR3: TGCGCCAGCAGCCAAGGAGGACAGGGCCAAGGGCAGCCCCAGCATTTT. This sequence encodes CASSQGGQGQGQPQHF.